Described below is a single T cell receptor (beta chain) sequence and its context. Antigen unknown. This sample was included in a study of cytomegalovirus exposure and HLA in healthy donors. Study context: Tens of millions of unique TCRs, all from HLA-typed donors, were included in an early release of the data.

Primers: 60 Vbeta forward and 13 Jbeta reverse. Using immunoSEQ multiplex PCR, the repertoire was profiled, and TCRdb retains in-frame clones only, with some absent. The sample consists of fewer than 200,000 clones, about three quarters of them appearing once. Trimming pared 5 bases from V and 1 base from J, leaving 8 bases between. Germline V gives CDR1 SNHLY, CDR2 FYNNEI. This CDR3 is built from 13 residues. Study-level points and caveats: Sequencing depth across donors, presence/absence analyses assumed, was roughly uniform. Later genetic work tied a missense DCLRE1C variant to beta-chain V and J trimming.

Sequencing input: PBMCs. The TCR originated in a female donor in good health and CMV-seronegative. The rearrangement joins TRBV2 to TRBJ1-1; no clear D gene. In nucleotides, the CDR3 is TGTGCCAGCAGTAGACACGCGAACACTGAAGCTTTCTTT. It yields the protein CASSRHANTEAFF.